A single sample gave rise to the 27 T cell receptor beta chains below, sequenced in a study of regulatory T cells in long-lasting Graves disease (dated by TCRdb to 2020 to 2022). Preparation of the library involved multiplex PCR. Sequencing was carried out with an Illumina HiSeq 4000. TCR beta libraries were built with iRepertoire HTBI primers and Arm-PCR amplification of CDR3 regions. In-frame beta chains were kept once TCRdb had trimmed the public reads at Q25 with fastp and called clones with MiXCR. Rows with a matching CDR3 protein are joined into one entry that keeps the most common DNA and genes. This sample gives over 350,000 distinct CDR3 sequences in total; over 12% of them show up just once. The ten largest clones capture about 8.3% of the sample. This specimen's time point label, interpreted: newly diagnosed GD, antithyroid drugs for less than 3 months. For both TCR sequencing and RNA sequencing, RNA was extracted from PBMCs using TRIzol.

These same records also appear under a second study, on T cells in Graves' hyperthyroidism and ophthalmopathy.

Sample: peripheral blood mononuclear cells (PBMCs), taken at new diagnosis, from a patient treated with antithyroid drugs. These receptors were taken from a woman aged 40 to 49 with Graves disease. Donor details come from another sample of the same person, matched by shared clones.

This clonotype was recorded at least ten times. The chain links TRBV6-2 or TRBV6-3 to TRBJ1-2; the match to TRBD1 covers 7 bases. CDR3 length equals 15 residues. J was trimmed by 4 bases and V by 4 bases; bases with no gene match: 9. Germline CDR1 is MNHEY and CDR2 is SVGEGT. CDR3 sequence (DNA): TGTGCCAGCAGTTCAACGGGACAGCATTCCTATGGCTACACCTTC. Protein sequence: CASSSTGQHSYGYTF.

A note on this clonotype: The junction departs from germline at one end; a sequencing error may be responsible. The CDR3 coding sequence is TGCAGCGTCATGGACCCAGGGGGGAATGGGCAGTTCTTC. It encodes CSVMDPGGNGQFF. The chain joins TRBV29-1 to TRBJ2-1; weak D call: TRBD1 (7 bases). CDR3 length equals 13 residues. Germline-derived CDR1 and CDR2 are SQVTM and ANQGSEA.

This clonotype was observed at least ten times. The rearrangement joins TRBV12-3 or TRBV12-4 to TRBJ2-1; no reliable D call. The V end was cut by 2 bases, the J end by 0 bases, with 8 bases between. This CDR3 region has 15 residues. CDR3 coding DNA: TGTGCCAGCAGTTTATCCCCAAGCTCCTACAATGAGCAGTTCTTC. Translated, it gives CASSLSPSSYNEQFF.

The rearrangement uses TRBV20-1 and TRBJ2-7; 7 positions match TRBD1. Germline assignment: CDR1 DFQATT and CDR2 SNEGSKA (reference sequence). CDR3 size: 13 residues. V was pared by 4 bases and J by 5 bases, with 8 bases of the junction left unmatched. CDR3 protein: CSAKTGYVDEQYF. The CDR3 region has the DNA TGCAGTGCTAAGACAGGGTATGTCGACGAGCAGTACTTC.

This clonotype showed up many times. This chain's CDR3 is CASSEQVNEQYF. CDR3 bases: TGTGCCAGCAGTGAACAAGTTAACGAGCAGTACTTC. The chain joins TRBV2 to TRBJ2-7; no firm D call. The CDR3 runs to 12 residues. Germline V CDR1 and CDR2: SNHLY, FYNNEI. Trimming took off 2 bases at V and 5 bases at J, with 7 bases between the two ends.

This clonotype was seen at least ten times. The chain combines TRBV20-1 with TRBJ2-3; D possibly corresponds to TRBD2 (6 bases). The CDR3 loop spans 15 amino acids. Trimming stripped 0 bases from V and 4 bases from J, with 14 bases between. The germline V gene has CDR1 DFQATT and CDR2 SNEGSKA (reference sequence). The CDR3 sequence: CSARDFPGVADTQYF. The CDR3 DNA reads TGCAGTGCTAGAGATTTCCCGGGAGTGGCAGATACGCAGTATTTT.

J is TRBJ1-2 and V is TRBV19; TRBD1 aligns across 7 bases. V dropped 7 bases and J dropped 1; count of bases not matched to a gene: 9. Germline assignment: CDR1 LNHDA and CDR2 SQIVND (reference sequence). This CDR3 contains 15 residues. CDR3 DNA: TGTGCCAGTACTAGGACAGGATCCGATAACTATGGCTACACCTTC. Translated, it gives CASTRTGSDNYGYTF.

This clonotype showed up many times. The chain carries TRBV6-5 and TRBJ1-4; D not resolved. V dropped 0 bases and J dropped 3 bases, with 5 bases sitting between them. Germline assignment: CDR1 MNHEY and CDR2 SVGAGI. The CDR3 totals 14 residues. The DNA for the CDR3 is TGTGCCAGCAGTTACTCACGAGCTAATGAAAAACTGTTTTTT. Encoded protein: CASSYSRANEKLFF.

This clonotype was counted at least ten times. The rearrangement uses TRBV12-3 or TRBV12-4 and TRBJ2-2, with a weak D call TRBD2 (6 bases). There are 13 residues in the CDR3. The V and J ends lost 5 bases and 8 bases respectively, with 12 bases between them. The CDR3 bases are TGTGCCAGCAGTACCGGCGGGGCTGGGGAGCTGTTTTTT. Protein sequence: CASSTGGAGELFF.

This clonotype was seen at least ten times. The chain combines TRBV28 with TRBJ2-7; TRBD2 is a possible D gene (5 bases). The V and J ends lost 5 bases and 7 bases respectively, with 18 bases between them. In germline, CDR1 is MDHEN, CDR2 SYDVKM. This CDR3 is 14 amino acids long. As DNA, the CDR3 is TGTGCCAGCAGTAGAACCCTGAACCCGGGGGAGCAGTACTTC. Protein product: CASSRTLNPGEQYF.

In regard to this clonotype: No conserved phenylalanine or tryptophan is present at the end of the CDR3, so a read error is the likely explanation. This sequence joins TRBV4-3 and TRBJ2-7, with 15 bases identical to TRBD2. This CDR3 comprises 20 residues. Germline V lookup: CDR1 LGHNA, CDR2 YSLEER. Losses at the gene ends were 0 bases for V and 2 bases for J; bases not matched to a gene: 11. This chain's CDR3 is CASSQDVGLAGGQGTYEQYL. The CDR3, as DNA: TGCGCCAGCAGCCAAGACGTTGGACTAGCGGGAGGGCAAGGGACCTACGAGCAGTACTTA.

This clonotype was seen at least ten times. The V gene is TRBV12-3 or TRBV12-4, the J gene TRBJ2-5, with 7 bases matching TRBD2. J was trimmed by 4 bases and V by 3 bases; bases with no gene match: 5. CDR3 size: 14 residues. The CDR3 DNA sequence: TGTGCCAGCAGTTTTCTAGCGGCAGGAGAGACCCAGTACTTC. Protein product: CASSFLAAGETQYF.

This clonotype was counted many times. The chain has TRBV19 and TRBJ1-5; the D gene is possibly TRBD1 (5 bases). Deletions cut 3 bases from V and 2 bases from J, with 14 bases between. CDR1 LNHDA and CDR2 SQIVND come from the germline V gene (reference sequence). The CDR3 has 16 amino acids. The CDR3 is CASSISGLGGNQPQHF. CDR3 bases: TGTGCCAGTAGTATCTCGGGTCTGGGGGGCAATCAGCCCCAGCATTTT.

The table lists this clonotype with many counts. The J gene is TRBJ1-2, the V gene TRBV3-1; D remains ambiguous. CDR1 is LGHDT and CDR2 is YNNKEL in the germline V gene (reference sequence). The V and J ends lost 4 bases and 4 bases respectively, with 16 bases between them. This CDR3 is built from 15 residues. In nucleotides, the CDR3 is TGTGCCAGCAGCCTACGGTCAGGACCCTTCTATGGCTACACCTTC. It translates to CASSLRSGPFYGYTF.

The J gene is TRBJ2-7, the V gene TRBV27; 8 nucleotides agree with TRBD1. Unmatched junction bases numbered 6, after V lost 6 bases and J lost 2 bases. CDR1 and CDR2 from the germline V gene are MNHEY and SMNVEV (reference sequence). The CDR3 covers 14 residues. For the CDR3, the DNA is TGTGCCAGCAGCGTGCAGGGGGCCCCCTACGAGCAGTACTTC. Translation: CASSVQGAPYEQYF.

The J gene is TRBJ1-3, the V gene TRBV3-1, with D uncertain. Germline values: CDR1 LGHDT, CDR2 YNNKEL (reference sequence). The CDR3 loop spans 11 amino acids. Trimming stripped 2 bases from V and 8 bases from J, with 4 bases between. In nucleotides, the CDR3 is TGTGCCAGCAGCCAACAAGACACCATATATTTT. It specifies CASSQQDTIYF.

This clonotype was recorded many times. The V gene is TRBV3-1, the J gene TRBJ2-1; perhaps TRBD2 as D (5 bases). The CDR3 contains 14 residues. CDR1 and CDR2 from the germline V gene are LGHDT and YNNKEL (reference sequence). V lost 3 bases and J lost 0, with 6 bases in between. The CDR3, as DNA: TGTGCCAGCAGCCATGAGGGCTCCTACAATGAGCAGTTCTTC. Translating it yields CASSHEGSYNEQFF.

This chain links TRBV28 with TRBJ2-1; D call uncertain. Germline lookup yields CDR1 MDHEN and CDR2 SYDVKM. The CDR3 is 12 residues long. The ends were cut back, 3 bases at V and 6 bases at J, with 6 bases in the middle. The DNA for the CDR3 is TGTGCCAGCAGTTTTGGCGCCAATGAGCAGTTCTTC. Translating gives CASSFGANEQFF.

The chain recombines TRBV6-1 with TRBJ1-5, with TRBD1 identical over 7 bases. J was trimmed by 1 base and V by 4 bases; bases with no gene match: 4. From germline, CDR1 is MNHNS and CDR2 SASEGT. The CDR3 consists of 15 residues. As DNA, the CDR3 is TGTGCCAGCAGTGTACAGGGGAACAGCAATCAGCCCCAGCATTTT. As protein: CASSVQGNSNQPQHF.

Comment on this clonotype: A much larger clone differs by one base, so this may be a read error. The genes are TRBV9 and TRBJ2-1; no reliable D call. The germline V and J ends were trimmed by 0 bases and 3 bases, with 1 base remaining between them. This CDR3 has 12 residues. Germline loops: CDR1 SGDLS, CDR2 YYNGEE. CDR3 in DNA: TGTGCCAGCAGCGTAGACTACAATGAGCAGTTCTTC. Amino acid sequence: CASSVDYNEQFF.

V gene TRBV14 combines with J gene TRBJ2-2; D remains unclear. V was clipped by 1 base and J by 1 base, with 7 bases between them. CDR1 and CDR2 from the germline V gene are SGHDN and FVKESK. The CDR3 is 15 amino acids. CDR3 protein: CASSQADQNTGELFF. The CDR3 DNA sequence: TGTGCCAGCAGCCAAGCGGACCAGAACACCGGGGAGCTGTTTTTT. Based on the CDR3 plus reference TRBV14 and TRBJ2-2, the full variable domain is EAGVTQFPSHSVIEKGQTVTLRCDPISGHDNLYWYRRVMGKEIKFLLHFVKESKQDESGMPNNRFLAERTGGTYSTLKVQPAELEDSGVYFCASSQADQNTGELFFGEGSRLTVL.

This clonotype was observed many times. The genes are TRBV7-3 and TRBJ2-7; no firm D call. Trimming removed 2 bases from V and 5 bases from J, with 10 bases in between. The CDR3 runs 13 residues. Germline lookup yields CDR1 SGHTA and CDR2 FQGTGA. For the CDR3, the DNA is TGTGCCAGCAGCTTAGACCAGATTAACGAGCAGTACTTC. Protein product: CASSLDQINEQYF. Complete variable domain (other parts from reference TRBV7-3 and TRBJ2-7): GAGVSQTPSNKVTEKGKYVELRCDPISGHTALYWYRQSLGQGPEFLIYFQGTGAADDSGLPNDRFFAVRPEGSVSTLKIQRTERGDSAVYLCASSLDQINEQYFGPGTRLTVT.

About this clonotype itself: At one end the junction does not follow the germline gene, possibly because of a read error. The J gene is TRBJ1-2, the V gene TRBV12-3 or TRBV12-4; D ambiguous. The CDR3 extends over 13 amino acids. CDR3 sequence: CASSFEGDYGYTF. The CDR3 DNA reads as TGTGCCAGTAGTTTTGAGGGAGACTATGGCTACACCTTC.

In its sample, this clonotype was seen many times. The V and J genes are TRBV28 and TRBJ2-5, with 12 bases matching TRBD2. Germline V gene data show CDR1 as MDHEN and CDR2 as SYDVKM. This CDR3 region has 19 residues. V lost 3 bases and J lost 4; bases outside the gene matches: 15. This CDR3 reads CASSFGAPSGRAIGETQYF. The CDR3 DNA reads as TGTGCCAGCAGTTTTGGGGCGCCTAGCGGGAGGGCCATAGGAGAGACCCAGTACTTC.

This clonotype was seen ten or more times. The chain has TRBV11-3 and TRBJ2-5, with 7 bases aligning to TRBD2. This CDR3 spans 17 amino acids. The germline CDR1 and CDR2 sequences are SGHNT and YENEEA. V was pared by 0 bases and J by 5 bases, with 12 bases of the junction left unmatched. The CDR3 nucleotides are TGTGCCAGCAGCTTAGATCTTGGGGGGGTCTTCGTGGAGACCCAGTACTTC. It codes for CASSLDLGGVFVETQYF.

This clonotype was recorded at least ten times. The chain employs TRBV7-2 and TRBJ1-2; D unclear. The CDR3 contains 14 residues. Germline CDR1 is SGHTA and CDR2 is FQGNSA. V was clipped by 0 bases and J by 8 bases, with 13 bases between them. In DNA, the CDR3 is TGTGCCAGCAGCTTAGCGTGGCCCAGCGGCGGCTACACCTTC. Protein: CASSLAWPSGGYTF.

J is TRBJ2-3 and V is TRBV12-5, with TRBD2 identical over 7 bases. The ends lost 8 bases at V and 5 bases at J; junction bases unmatched: 13. Germline CDR1 reads LGHNT; CDR2 reads FRNRAP. This CDR3 comprises 15 residues. CDR3 sequence (DNA): TGTGCTAGTTGGGGCGGGAGTGGAAGTGGAGATACGCAGTATTTT. Residues: CASWGGSGSGDTQYF.